This TCR beta chain came from a study of vaccination and CD4 T cells after COVID-19. The germline CDR1 and CDR2 sequences are GTSNPN and SVGIG (reference sequence). V was pared by 4 bases and J by 1 base, with 11 bases between. This CDR3 has 14 amino acids. Details on this clonotype: Its target is not known.

Treatment described: roughly 10-day PBMC culture with coronavirus spike peptide pools or control peptides (ViraFEST assay). An Oncomine TCR Beta short-read assay was used to sequence the DNA from cultured CD4+ T cells. TCRdb reprocessed the PCR reads via MiXCR and lists one record per CDR3 protein. The profile shows over 14,000 distinct CDR3 sequences, around 73% of them singletons. The sample taken for sequencing was CD4+ T cells from blood, cultured in vitro. The rearrangement links TRBV30 to TRBJ1-5, with D possibly matching TRBD1 (6 bases). This clonotype was sampled from a human donor who had recovered from COVID-19. For the CDR3, the DNA is TGTGCCTGGAACCAGGGGAGGAGCAATCAGCCCCAGCATTTT. Residues: CAWNQGRSNQPQHF.